Each of the 7 T cell receptor beta chains below was sequenced from the same sample in a study of T cell changes during pregnancy in multiple sclerosis. The table came from immunoSEQ multiplex PCR; TCRdb's copy has only in-frame clones and leaves some out. The sample carries around 130,000 clones, about 96% recorded once. The sample was peripheral blood, taken after pregnancy. The receptor source for this set is a female donor with multiple sclerosis, enrolled in a pregnancy study.

The rearrangement joins TRBV30 to TRBJ2-1; 13 bases fit TRBD2. Trimming cost V 0 bases and J 4 bases; bases outside gene matches: 6. Germline assignment: CDR1 GTSNPN and CDR2 SVGIG (reference sequence). The CDR3 has 17 amino acids. The CDR3 DNA follows: TGTGCCTGGAGTGTACACAGGACTAGCGGGAGTTACAATGAGCAGTTCTTC. Amino acids: CAWSVHRTSGSYNEQFF. Looking up the rest from reference TRBV30 and TRBJ2-1 gives the full variable domain: SQTIHQWPATLVQPVGSPLSLECTVEGTSNPNLYWYRQAAGRGLQLLFYSVGIGQISSEVPQNLSASRPQDRQFILSSKKLLLSDSGFYLCAWSVHRTSGSYNEQFFGPGTRLTVL.

The gene calls are TRBV7-9 and TRBJ2-3; TRBD1 matches 7 bases. The CDR3 is made up of 15 amino acids. CDR1 is SEHNR and CDR2 is FQNEAQ in the germline V gene (reference sequence). V lost 5 bases to trimming and J lost 0 bases; unmatched junction nucleotides: 5. CDR3 bases: TGTGCCAGCAGCCCACGACAGGGAAGCACAGATACGCAGTATTTT. Translating it yields CASSPRQGSTDTQYF.

This clone was found once. V and J are TRBV9 and TRBJ2-1; TRBD1 matches 9 bases. Germline CDR1 SGDLS, CDR2 YYNGEE. V dropped 3 bases and J dropped 7; count of bases not matched to a gene: 8. The CDR3 contains 15 residues. The CDR3 DNA follows: TGTGCCAGCAGCGCCTCCGGGACAGGGACTAATGAGCAGTTCTTC. This encodes CASSASGTGTNEQFF. Full variable domain (rest looked up from reference TRBV9 and TRBJ2-1): DSGVTQTPKHLITATGQRVTLRCSPRSGDLSVYWYQQSLDQGLQFLIQYYNGEERAKGNILERFSAQQFPDLHSELNLSSLELGDSALYFCASSASGTGTNEQFFGPGTRLTVL.

The rearrangement uses TRBV11-3 and TRBJ2-5; possible D gene TRBD1, 5 bases. The V gene's germline CDR1 is SGHNT and CDR2 YENEEA. CDR3 length: 13 amino acids. Trimming removed 6 bases at V and 1 base at J, with 9 bases between. The CDR3 loop is CASRTEFQETQYF. As DNA, the CDR3 is TGTGCCAGCAGGACAGAGTTCCAAGAGACCCAGTACTTC.

In this sample, this clone turned up once. The chain is built from TRBV28 and TRBJ2-1; 12 bases line up with TRBD2. The junction had 10 bases not matched to a gene; V was cut back by 1 base and J by 6 bases. The CDR3 totals 18 residues. Germline CDR1 MDHEN, CDR2 SYDVKM. CDR3 loop: CASSLSMASGRAGNEQFF. The DNA for the CDR3 is TGTGCCAGCAGTTTATCCATGGCTAGCGGGAGGGCCGGCAATGAGCAGTTCTTC.

The chain links TRBV28 to TRBJ1-3; D remains ambiguous. V dropped 8 bases and J dropped 1 base, with 12 bases sitting between them. Germline loops: CDR1 MDHEN, CDR2 SYDVKM. The CDR3 loop spans 14 amino acids. As DNA, the CDR3 is TGTGCCAGCTACGCATTCGGGTCTGGAAACACCATATATTTT. This sequence encodes CASYAFGSGNTIYF.

The gene calls are TRBV6-1 and TRBJ2-5; weak D call: TRBD2 (6 bases). CDR3 length: 15 residues. Trimming took 1 base from V and 5 from J, leaving 14 bases between them. CDR1 MNHNS and CDR2 SASEGT come from the germline V gene. CDR3 bases: TGTGCCAGCAGTGAAGAACGCGGGATAAGGGAGACCCAGTACTTC. It is translated as CASSEERGIRETQYF.